This TCR beta chain stems from a study of CD8 T cells in Susac syndrome. Study-wide background: Patients with Susac syndrome were therapy-naive, on corticosteroids, or on intravenous immunoglobulin alone at blood draw.

TEMRA cells were enriched by FACS, while CD8+ and CD4+ T cells were obtained through a negative isolation that was performed magnetically. Reverse transcription used roughly 0.45 to 1 ug RNA and random hexamers. An immunoSEQ multiplex PCR generated amplified TCR beta CDR3 products spanning 54 Vbeta and 13 Jbeta. From the immunoSEQ multiplex PCR reads, TCRdb called clonotypes with MiXCR, one entry per CDR3 protein. Found here are hundreds of thousands of distinct CDR3 sequences, almost 97% of them singletons; the top ten hold around 0.1%. The CDR3 is 16 amino acids. Trimming cost V 7 bases and J 6 bases; bases outside gene matches: 13. CDR1 and CDR2 from the germline V gene are LGHDT and YNNKEL (reference sequence).

Sequenced sample: CD4+ T cells from PBMCs. The rearrangement links TRBV3-1 to TRBJ2-7; TRBD2 matches at 12 bases. The source is a human donor with Susac syndrome. CDR3 protein: CASTQTSGGPSGEQYF. CDR3 coding DNA: TGTGCCAGCACCCAGACTAGCGGGGGTCCGTCGGGCGAGCAGTACTTC.